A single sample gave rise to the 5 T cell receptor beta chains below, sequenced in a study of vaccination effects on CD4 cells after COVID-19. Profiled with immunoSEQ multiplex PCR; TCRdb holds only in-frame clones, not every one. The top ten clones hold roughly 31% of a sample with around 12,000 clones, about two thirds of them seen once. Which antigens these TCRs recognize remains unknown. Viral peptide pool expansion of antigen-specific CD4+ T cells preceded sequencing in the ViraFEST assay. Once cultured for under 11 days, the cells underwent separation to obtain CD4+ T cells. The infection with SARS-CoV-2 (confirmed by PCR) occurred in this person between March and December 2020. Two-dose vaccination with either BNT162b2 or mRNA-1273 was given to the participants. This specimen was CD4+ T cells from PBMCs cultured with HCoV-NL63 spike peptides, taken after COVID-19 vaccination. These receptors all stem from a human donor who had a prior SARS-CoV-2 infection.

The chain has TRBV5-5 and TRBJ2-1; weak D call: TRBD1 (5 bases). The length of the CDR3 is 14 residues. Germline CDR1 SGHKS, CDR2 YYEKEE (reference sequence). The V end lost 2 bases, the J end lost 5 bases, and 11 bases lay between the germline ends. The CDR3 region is CASSFRSRDNEQFF. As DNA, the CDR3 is TGTGCCAGCAGCTTTAGATCCAGGGACAATGAGCAGTTCTTC.

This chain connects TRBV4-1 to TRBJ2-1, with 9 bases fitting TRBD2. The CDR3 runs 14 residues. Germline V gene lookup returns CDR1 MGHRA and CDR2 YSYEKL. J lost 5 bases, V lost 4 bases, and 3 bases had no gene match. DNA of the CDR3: TGCGCCAGCAGCCGTGGCGGGAGGGACAATGAGCAGTTCTTC. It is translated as CASSRGGRDNEQFF.

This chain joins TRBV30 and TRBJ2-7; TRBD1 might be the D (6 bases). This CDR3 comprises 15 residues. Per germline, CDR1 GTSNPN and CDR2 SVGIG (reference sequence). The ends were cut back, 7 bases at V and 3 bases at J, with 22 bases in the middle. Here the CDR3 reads CAFKQGFVPLYEQYF. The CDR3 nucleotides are TGTGCCTTCAAACAGGGTTTCGTCCCTCTCTACGAGCAGTACTTC.

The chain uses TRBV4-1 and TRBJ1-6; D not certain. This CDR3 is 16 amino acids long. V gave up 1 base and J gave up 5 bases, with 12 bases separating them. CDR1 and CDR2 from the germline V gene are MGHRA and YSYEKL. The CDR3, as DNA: TGCGCCAGCAGCCAAGTTTTGGACGTTGATAATTCACCCCTCCACTTT. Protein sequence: CASSQVLDVDNSPLHF.

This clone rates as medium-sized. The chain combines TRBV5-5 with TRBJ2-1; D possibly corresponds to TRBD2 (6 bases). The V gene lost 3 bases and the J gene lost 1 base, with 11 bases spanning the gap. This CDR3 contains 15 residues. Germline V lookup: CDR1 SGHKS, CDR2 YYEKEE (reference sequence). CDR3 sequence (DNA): TGTGCCAGCAGCTACGCTAGCGATTCCTACAATGAGCAGTTCTTC. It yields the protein CASSYASDSYNEQFF.